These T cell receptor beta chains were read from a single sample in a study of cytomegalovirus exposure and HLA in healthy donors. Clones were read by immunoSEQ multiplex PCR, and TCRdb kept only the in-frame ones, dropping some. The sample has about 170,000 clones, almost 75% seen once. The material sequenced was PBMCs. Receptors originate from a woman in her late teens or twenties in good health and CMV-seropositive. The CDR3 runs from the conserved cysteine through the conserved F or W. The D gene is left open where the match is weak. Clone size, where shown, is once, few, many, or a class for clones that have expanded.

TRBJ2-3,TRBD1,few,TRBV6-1,CASIFGTGVDTQYF,TGTGCCAGCATCTTCGGTACAGGGGTAGATACGCAGTATTTT
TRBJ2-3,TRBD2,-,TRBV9,CASSVGAGGDTQYF,TGTGCCAGCAGCGTAGGGGCGGGGGGAGATACGCAGTATTTT
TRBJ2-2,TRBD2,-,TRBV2,CASSRSGANTGELFF,TGTGCCAGCAGCCGTAGCGGGGCGAACACCGGGGAGCTGTTTTTT
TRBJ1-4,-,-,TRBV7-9,CASSAQQGPEKLFF,TGTGCCAGCAGCGCCCAACAGGGCCCTGAAAAACTGTTTTTT
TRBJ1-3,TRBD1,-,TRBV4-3,CASSQAPGGAGNTIYF,TGCGCCAGCAGCCAAGCTCCAGGGGGCGCAGGAAACACCATATATTTT
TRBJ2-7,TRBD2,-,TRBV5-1,CASSLGAGLASYEQYF,TGCGCCAGCAGCTTGGGAGCGGGACTAGCTAGTTACGAGCAGTACTTC
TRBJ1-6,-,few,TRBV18,CASSRGPQLNSPLHF,TGTGCCAGCTCGCGGGGACCGCAGCTTAATTCACCCCTCCACTTT
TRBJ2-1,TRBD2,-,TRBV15,CATSRPRGEQFF,TGTGCCACCAGCAGACCGCGGGGGGAGCAGTTCTTC
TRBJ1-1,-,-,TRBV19,CASSRPGVIGGEAFF,TGTGCCAGTAGTAGGCCAGGGGTCATCGGTGGTGAAGCTTTCTTT
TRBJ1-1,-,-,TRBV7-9,CASSLGTPLLTEAFF,TGTGCCAGCAGCCTCGGGACACCGCTTTTAACTGAAGCTTTCTTT
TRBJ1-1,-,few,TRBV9,CASSVGFDTEAFF,TGTGCCAGCAGCGTAGGTTTCGACACTGAAGCTTTCTTT
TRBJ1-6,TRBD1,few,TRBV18,CASSPQGAGSPLHF,TGTGCCAGCTCACCACAGGGGGCCGGATCACCCCTCCACTTT
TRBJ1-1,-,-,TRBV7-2,CASSFGGQTEAFF,TGTGCCAGCAGCTTCGGGGGGCAGACTGAAGCTTTCTTT
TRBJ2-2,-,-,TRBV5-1,CASSDRPVSGTGELFF,TGCGCCAGCAGCGACAGGCCTGTCAGTGGCACCGGGGAGCTGTTTTTT
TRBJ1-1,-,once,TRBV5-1,CASSRGWQPARRNTEAFF,TGCGCCAGCAGCCGAGGCTGGCAGCCCGCGCGGAGGAACACTGAAGCTTTCTTT
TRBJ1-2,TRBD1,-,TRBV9,CASSVATGGVNYGYTF,TGTGCCAGCAGCGTAGCTACAGGGGGCGTTAACTATGGCTACACCTTC
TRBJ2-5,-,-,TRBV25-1,CASSSGDRETQYF,TGTGCCAGCAGCTCAGGGGATCGAGAGACCCAGTACTTC
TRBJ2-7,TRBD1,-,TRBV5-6,CASSGTEFYEQYF,TGTGCCAGCAGCGGGACAGAGTTCTACGAGCAGTACTTC
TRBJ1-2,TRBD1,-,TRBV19,CATSDRDEIYGYTF,TGTGCCACTTCGGACAGGGACGAAATCTATGGCTACACCTTC
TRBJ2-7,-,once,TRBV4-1,CASSQDPGAYEQYF,TGCGCCAGCAGCCAAGACCCAGGGGCTTACGAGCAGTACTTC
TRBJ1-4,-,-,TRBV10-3,CAISSTENEKLFF,TGTGCCATCAGTTCGACTGAAAATGAAAAACTGTTTTTT
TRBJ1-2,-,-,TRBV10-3,CAISEPSGFFRSGYTF,TGTGCCATCAGCGAACCCTCCGGTTTCTTCCGCTCGGGCTACACCTTC
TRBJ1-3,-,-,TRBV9,CASSVVGASGNTIYF,TGTGCCAGCAGCGTAGTGGGGGCTTCTGGAAACACCATATATTTT
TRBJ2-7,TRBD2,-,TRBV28,CASSSSGGSYEQYF,TGTGCCAGCAGTTCTAGCGGGGGCTCCTACGAGCAGTACTTC
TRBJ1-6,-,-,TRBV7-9,CASRVGEQGNSPLHF,TGTGCCAGCAGGGTAGGGGAACAGGGAAATTCACCCCTCCACTTT
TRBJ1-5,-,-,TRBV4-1,CASSQALHRPQHF,TGTGCCAGCAGCCAGGCCTTACACCGTCCCCAGCATTTT
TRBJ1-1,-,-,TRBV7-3,CASSPEGGRTEAFF,TGTGCCAGCAGCCCGGAGGGAGGGAGGACTGAAGCTTTCTTT
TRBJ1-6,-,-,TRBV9,CASSLQESSYNSPLHF,TGTGCCAGCAGCCTACAGGAAAGCTCCTATAATTCACCCCTCCACTTT
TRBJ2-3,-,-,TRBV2,CASSTDYQDTQYF,TGTGCCAGCAGCACGGACTATCAAGATACGCAGTATTTT
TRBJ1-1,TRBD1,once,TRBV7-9,CSSSSQGGNTEAFF,TGTTCCAGCAGCTCACAGGGGGGAAACACTGAAGCTTTCTTT
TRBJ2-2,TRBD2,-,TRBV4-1,CASSQETSENTGELFF,TGCGCCAGCAGCCAAGAAACTAGCGAGAACACCGGGGAGCTGTTTTTT
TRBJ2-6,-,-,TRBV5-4,CASSLDRVRGKANVLTF,TGTGCCAGCAGCTTGGATAGGGTAAGGGGCAAGGCCAACGTCCTGACTTTC
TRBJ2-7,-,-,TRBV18,CASSPLETPSYEQYF,TGTGCCAGCTCACCCCTGGAGACTCCCTCCTACGAGCAGTACTTC
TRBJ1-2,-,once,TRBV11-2,CASSAQEGASGYTF,TGTGCCAGCAGCGCCCAGGAGGGCGCGAGTGGCTACACCTTC
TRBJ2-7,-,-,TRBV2,CASSEALGGFTYEQYF,TGTGCCAGCAGTGAAGCGCTTGGAGGGTTCACCTACGAGCAGTACTTC
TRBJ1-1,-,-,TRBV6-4,CASRPSGARPLNTEAFF,TGTGCCAGCAGACCCTCAGGGGCCCGGCCCCTGAACACTGAAGCTTTCTTT
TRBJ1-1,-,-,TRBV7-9,CASSLDYLGGRTEAFF,TGTGCCAGCAGCTTAGATTACTTGGGAGGAAGGACTGAAGCTTTCTTT
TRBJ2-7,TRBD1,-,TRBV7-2,CASSRTGYASYEQYF,TGTGCCAGCAGCAGGACAGGGTATGCCTCCTACGAGCAGTACTTC
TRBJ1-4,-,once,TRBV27,CASSLTRVTNEKLFF,TGTGCCAGCAGTTTAACCCGGGTAACTAATGAAAAACTGTTTTTT
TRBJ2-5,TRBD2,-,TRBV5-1,CASSFYSSGVSRETQYF,TGCGCCAGCAGCTTTTACTCTAGCGGGGTTTCGAGGGAGACCCAGTACTTC
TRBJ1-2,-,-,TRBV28,CASRSANYGYTF,TGTGCCAGCAGGTCAGCTAACTATGGCTACACCTTC
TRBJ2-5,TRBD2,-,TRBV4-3,CASSQDPLAGGIETQYF,TGCGCCAGCAGCCAAGATCCGCTAGCGGGGGGGATAGAGACCCAGTACTTC
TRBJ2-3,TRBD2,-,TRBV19,CAAGSWASGGSTDTQYF,TGTGCCGCGGGGTCTTGGGCTAGCGGGGGGAGCACAGATACGCAGTATTTT
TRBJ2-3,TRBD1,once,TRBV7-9,CASSGSGQGKSTDTQYF,TGTGCCAGCAGCGGATCGGGACAGGGAAAGAGCACAGATACGCAGTATTTT
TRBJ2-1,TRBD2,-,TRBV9,CASSVGGGAFNEQFF,TGTGCCAGCAGCGTAGGCGGGGGGGCTTTCAATGAGCAGTTCTTC
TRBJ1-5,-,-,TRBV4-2,CASSQEGGQGYNQPQHF,TGTGCCAGCAGCCAAGAAGGAGGCCAGGGGTACAATCAGCCCCAGCATTTT
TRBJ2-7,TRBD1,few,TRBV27,CASSHETGGFYEQYF,TGTGCCAGCAGTCATGAGACAGGGGGCTTCTACGAGCAGTACTTC
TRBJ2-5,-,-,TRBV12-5,CASGLVLRPWFEQYF,TGTGCTAGTGGTTTGGTACTGAGGCCATGGTTTGAGCAGTACTTC
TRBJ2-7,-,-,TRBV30,CAWSARTSEQYF,TGTGCCTGGAGTGCGAGGACATCCGAGCAGTACTTC
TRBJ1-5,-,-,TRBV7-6,CASSLGRGNQPQHF,TGTGCCAGCAGCTTAGGCAGGGGCAATCAGCCCCAGCATTTT
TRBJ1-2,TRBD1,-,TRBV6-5,CASSYSRGQNYGYTF,TGTGCCAGCAGTTACAGCAGGGGGCAGAACTATGGCTACACCTTC
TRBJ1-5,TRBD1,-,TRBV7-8,CASSTDRGHQPQHF,TGTGCCAGCAGCACGGACAGGGGGCATCAGCCCCAGCATTTT
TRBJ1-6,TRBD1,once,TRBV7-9,CASSSGTGVSPLHF,TGTGCCAGCAGCTCCGGGACAGGGGTTTCACCCCTCCACTTT
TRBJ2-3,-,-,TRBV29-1,CSVEGVTQYF,TGCAGCGTTGAAGGAGTTACGCAGTATTTT
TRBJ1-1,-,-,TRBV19,CASLSLGGNTEAFF,TGTGCCAGTCTTTCTTTGGGGGGGAACACTGAAGCTTTCTTT